This T cell receptor (beta chain) appears in the sequencing data of a study of human T cells and chemical hapten exposure. Study information: While the approximately 23-week study was under way, patients received diphenylcyclopropenone on the scalp every week.

Indicated time point: pre-sensitization, week 0. The treatment denotes: therapeutic diphenylcyclopropenone sensitization with weekly scalp DPC. The authors' total RNA extraction used unfractionated whole blood. From the RACE reads, TCRdb called clonotypes with MiXCR, one entry per CDR3 protein. The profile shows 150,000 to 200,000 distinct CDR3 sequences, around 30% of them singletons. Trimming removed 6 bases from V and 8 bases from J; junction bases left unmatched: 2. CDR1 is MNHEY and CDR2 is SVGEGT in the germline V gene. The CDR3 covers 12 residues. Material: whole blood, obtained in connection with sensitization to the hapten diphenylcyclopropenone (DPC). This chain connects TRBV6-2 or TRBV6-3 to TRBJ2-1; TRBD1 matches at 9 bases. The sequence derives from a woman in her twenties or thirties with alopecia areata. Some clones in this sample may be carry-over from other donors' samples. CDR3 protein: CASSWTGDEQFF. CDR3 DNA sequence: TGTGCCAGCAGCTGGACAGGGGATGAGCAGTTCTTC.